The following is a TCR beta chain sequence with its context. Per germline, CDR1 SGDLS and CDR2 YYNGEE. V shed 4 bases and J 2 bases; nucleotides not matched to a gene: 10. The CDR3 contains 17 residues. This sample is drawn from a study of CD8 T cells in Susac syndrome. The multiple sclerosis controls comprised treatment-naive patients whose relapsing-remitting disease was stable or active. An input of about 0.5 to 1 ug of RNA was subjected to reverse transcription using random hexamers. Amplification of TCR beta CDR3 by immunoSEQ multiplex PCR spanned 54 Vbeta and 13 Jbeta. One entry per CDR3 protein results from TCRdb running MiXCR on the immunoSEQ multiplex PCR reads. This sample has under 350,000 distinct CDR3 sequences, with around 90% found just once.

Sequencing was carried out using CD4+ T cells from PBMCs. The chain recombines TRBV9 with TRBJ2-3; the match to TRBD2 covers 10 bases. This TCR was sampled from a human donor with multiple sclerosis. Written as DNA, the CDR3 is TGTGCCAGCAGCCCTCGGATAGCGGGGGGTTCCACAGATACGCAGTATTTT. Translated, it gives CASSPRIAGGSTDTQYF.